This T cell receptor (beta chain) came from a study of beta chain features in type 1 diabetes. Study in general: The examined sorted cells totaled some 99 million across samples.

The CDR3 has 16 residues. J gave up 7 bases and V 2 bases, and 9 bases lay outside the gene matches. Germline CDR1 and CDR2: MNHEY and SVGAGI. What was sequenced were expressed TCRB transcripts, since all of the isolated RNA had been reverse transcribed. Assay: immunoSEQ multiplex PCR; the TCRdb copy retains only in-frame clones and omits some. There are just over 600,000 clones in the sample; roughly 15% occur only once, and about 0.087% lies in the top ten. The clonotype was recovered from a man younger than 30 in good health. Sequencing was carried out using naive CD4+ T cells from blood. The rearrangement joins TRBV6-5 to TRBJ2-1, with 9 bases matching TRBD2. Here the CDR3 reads CASSYPKAGGRNEQFF. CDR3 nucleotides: TGTGCCAGCAGTTACCCGAAGGCGGGGGGGAGGAATGAGCAGTTCTTC.